One sample yielded the 9 T cell receptor beta chains listed below, sequenced in a study of blood T cell repertoires in COVID-19. This table comes from immunoSEQ multiplex PCR, and its TCRdb copy is limited to in-frame clones, with some not included. This table holds around 250,000 clones, about four fifths found once. Specimen: peripheral blood. The receptors here all came from a young man who had recovered from COVID-19.

This clone was counted only a few times. The rearrangement uses TRBV7-9 and TRBJ2-4; D possibly corresponds to TRBD1 (6 bases). This CDR3 is built from 15 residues. Per the germline V gene, CDR1 is SEHNR and CDR2 is FQNEAQ (reference sequence). V lost 4 bases and J 8 bases, leaving 18 bases between the germline ends. The CDR3 protein is CASSSKRTKGDIQYF. DNA for the CDR3: TGTGCCAGCAGCTCCAAGAGGACAAAGGGGGACATTCAGTACTTC.

The V gene is TRBV9, the J gene TRBJ1-1; no firm D call. Trimming cost V 6 bases and J 3 bases, with 15 bases left between them. The CDR3 length is 14 residues. Germline values: CDR1 SGDLS, CDR2 YYNGEE. Here the CDR3 reads CASTRRGQDTEAFF. In nucleotides, the CDR3 is TGTGCCAGCACCCGTAGAGGGCAGGACACTGAAGCTTTCTTT. The full variable domain, in which reference TRBV9 and TRBJ1-1 provide the parts outside the CDR3, is DSGVTQTPKHLITATGQRVTLRCSPRSGDLSVYWYQQSLDQGLQFLIQYYNGEERAKGNILERFSAQQFPDLHSELNLSSLELGDSALYFCASTRRGQDTEAFFGQGTRLTVV.

Only a few counts were recorded for this clone. The chain couples TRBV5-1 to TRBJ2-5; TRBD2 matches 8 bases. Germline CDR1 is SGHRS and CDR2 is YFSETQ. There are 15 residues in the CDR3. V was pared by 2 bases and J by 1 base, with 4 bases of the junction left unmatched. In DNA, the CDR3 is TGCGCCAGCAGCTTTGCGGGGGGAACCCAAGAGACCCAGTACTTC. Protein: CASSFAGGTQETQYF.

V gene TRBV11-1 combines with J gene TRBJ2-5; D uncertain. Germline loops: CDR1 SGHAT, CDR2 FQDESV (reference sequence). With 2 bases removed from V and 1 base from J, the gap between germline ends came to 11 bases. CDR3 length equals 15 residues. CDR3 residues: CASSLTLGSQETQYF. DNA of the CDR3: TGTGCCAGCAGCTTAACTTTGGGCAGCCAAGAGACCCAGTACTTC. Combining the CDR3 with reference TRBV11-1 and TRBJ2-5 gives the whole variable domain EAEVAQSPRYKITEKSQAVAFWCDPISGHATLYWYRQILGQGPELLVQFQDESVVDDSQLPKDRFSAERLKGVDSTLKIQPAELGDSAMYLCASSLTLGSQETQYFGPGTRLLVL.

The rearrangement joins TRBV10-2 to TRBJ1-6, with 7 bases fitting TRBD1. Germline V gene sequence: CDR1 WSHSY, CDR2 SAAADI. V lost 2 bases and J lost 7; bases outside the gene matches: 5. The CDR3 is 15 residues long. The CDR3 region is CASSERAGGNSPLHF. The CDR3 DNA reads as TGCGCCAGCAGTGAGCGGGCAGGGGGAAATTCACCCCTCCACTTT.

The gene calls are TRBV15 and TRBJ1-5; 7 bases fit TRBD1. The CDR3 length is 13 residues. J gave up 13 bases and V 0 bases, and 6 bases lay outside the gene matches. Germline CDR1 and CDR2: LNHNV and YYDKDF (reference sequence). This CDR3 is CATSRDVGTVQHF. For the CDR3, the DNA is TGTGCCACCAGCAGAGACGTCGGGACAGTACAGCATTTT.

This clone occurred many times. The chain is built from TRBV7-9 and TRBJ1-6; 8 bases line up with TRBD1. Germline V gene data show CDR1 as SEHNR and CDR2 as FQNEAQ (reference sequence). CDR3 length equals 15 residues. V shed 3 bases, J shed 8 bases, and the junction held 6 bases outside the gene matches. The CDR3 DNA follows: TGTGCCAGCAGCTTCGGGACAGGATGGGATTCACCCCTCCACTTT. Translation gives CASSFGTGWDSPLHF.

This clone was seen more than once but under ten times. This chain links TRBV5-1 with TRBJ2-6; no firm D call. The germline V gene encodes CDR1 SGHRS and CDR2 YFSETQ. The CDR3 extends over 14 amino acids. Deletions cut 5 bases from V and 6 bases from J, with 12 bases between. The CDR3 DNA reads as TGCGCCAGCAGGACATCTTATGAGGCCAACGTCCTGACTTTC. Residues: CASRTSYEANVLTF. The full variable domain, in which reference TRBV5-1 and TRBJ2-6 provide the parts outside the CDR3, is KAGVTQTPRYLIKTRGQQVTLSCSPISGHRSVSWYQQTPGQGLQFLFEYFSETQRNKGNFPGRFSGRQFSNSRSEMNVSTLELGDSALYLCASRTSYEANVLTFGAGSRLTVL.

In this sample, this clone turned up once. The gene calls are TRBV28 and TRBJ2-7; D may be TRBD1 (6 bases). Germline V lookup: CDR1 MDHEN, CDR2 SYDVKM. CDR3 size: 13 residues. With 5 bases removed from V and 1 base from J, the gap between germline ends came to 9 bases. CDR3 sequence: CASSVRGSYEQYV. CDR3 DNA sequence: TGTGCCAGCAGTGTCAGGGGATCCTACGAGCAGTACGTC.